This T cell receptor (beta chain) was documented in a study of PD-1 blockade in classical Hodgkin lymphoma. Whole-study findings and limits: Healthy donors reportedly exceeded newly diagnosed patients in baseline TCR diversity. Baseline diversity resembling that of newly diagnosed patients was seen in complete responders. At C4D1, TCR diversity had climbed significantly for CD4+ cells, though not for CD8+ cells.

A few counts support this clone. Antigen unknown. Measured with immunoSEQ multiplex PCR; TCRdb has only the in-frame clones, and not every one. The data show almost 100,000 clones, roughly 92% seen once. All trial patients relapsed after autologous stem cell transplantation. V was pared by 0 bases and J by 4 bases, with 8 bases of the junction left unmatched. The CDR3 runs to 17 residues. Germline CDR1 is LGHNA and CDR2 is YNFKEQ. The V call is TRBV4-2, the J call TRBJ2-2; the match to TRBD1 covers 7 bases. Specimen: peripheral blood mononuclear cells (PBMCs), collected at baseline. The sequence was collected from a human donor with classical Hodgkin lymphoma. The CDR3 nucleotides read TGTGCCAGCAGCCAAGACCCAAGACAGGGCGGCACCGGGGAGCTGTTTTTT. Translating it yields CASSQDPRQGGTGELFF.